What follows are 5 T cell receptor beta chains derived from one specimen sequenced in a study of chemoradiotherapy in HPV16-positive cancers. Generated by immunoSEQ multiplex PCR, the TCRdb table keeps only in-frame clones and is missing some. Of about 35,000 clones listed, 92% are singletons. The sequences come from blood, collected from a patient who underwent chemoradiotherapy. These receptors came from a human donor with HPV-associated anogenital cancer.

This chain joins TRBV29-1 and TRBJ1-2, with D perhaps TRBD1 (6 bases). Germline V CDR1 and CDR2: SQVTM, ANQGSEA. The CDR3 sequence is 15 residues long. Trimming stripped 3 bases from V and 4 bases from J, with 18 bases between. As DNA, the CDR3 is TGCAGCGTTGATGAATGGACAGAAGGAACCTATGGCTACACCTTC. It yields the protein CSVDEWTEGTYGYTF.

The chain couples TRBV18 to TRBJ2-5, with D tentatively TRBD2 (7 bases). CDR3 size: 15 residues. Per the germline V gene, CDR1 is KGHSH and CDR2 is LQKENI. The V end was cut by 3 bases, the J end by 5 bases, with 16 bases between. CDR3 sequence: CASSPRGGSLETQYF. The CDR3 coding sequence is TGTGCCAGCTCACCTAGGGGGGGCAGTTTGGAGACCCAGTACTTC.

The rearrangement uses TRBV6-5 and TRBJ2-7, with D perhaps matching TRBD1 (6 bases). Germline CDR1 and CDR2: MNHEY and SVGAGI. Trimming took 5 bases from V and 4 from J, leaving 15 bases between them. The CDR3 is 14 amino acids. This chain's CDR3 is CASSNRDIGYEQYF. The CDR3 coding sequence is TGTGCCAGCAGTAACCGGGACATTGGATACGAGCAGTACTTC.

This sequence joins TRBV5-6 and TRBJ1-2, with a possible D match to TRBD1 (5 bases). Trimming removed 3 bases at V and 4 bases at J, with 10 bases between. CDR1 SGHDT and CDR2 YYEEEE come from the germline V gene. There are 13 residues in the CDR3. As DNA, the CDR3 is TGTGCCAGCAGCTGGGGGATCCTCTATGGCTACACCTTC. As protein: CASSWGILYGYTF.

Only a few counts were recorded for this clone. The V and J genes are TRBV7-9 and TRBJ1-4; TRBD1 matches at 10 bases. The V and J ends lost 5 bases and 4 bases, in that order; junction bases with no gene match: 4. The CDR3 has 15 amino acids. Per germline, CDR1 SEHNR and CDR2 FQNEAQ (reference sequence). CDR3 region: CASSPRTGGNEKLFF. Here the CDR3 DNA reads TGTGCCAGCAGCCCGAGGACAGGGGGTAATGAAAAACTGTTTTTT.